Listed below are T cell receptor beta chains from one sample, sequenced in a study of CD8 T cells in ankylosing spondylitis. TCRdb fed the 5' RACE reads into MiXCR, producing one record per CDR3 protein. This sample carries 250,000 to 400,000 distinct CDR3 sequences, under 14% of them seen once, and the ten largest clones take about a tenth. The specimen was blood, either unsorted or a sorted T cell fraction (not recorded which). The receptor set was obtained from a female donor with ankylosing spondylitis or in good health (not recorded which). Each CDR3 is given with its conserved first and last residue. Each record gives: V gene, J gene, D gene, clone size, CDR3 protein, CDR3 DNA. D genes are given only for firm matches. Clone size, where shown, is once, few, many, or a class for clones that have expanded.

TRBV5-6,TRBJ1-2,TRBD1,many,CASSSGTENGYTF,TGTGCCAGCAGCTCCGGGACAGAGAATGGCTACACCTTC
TRBV11-2,TRBJ2-7,-,few,CASSLEPAFLLPYEQYF,TGTGCCAGCAGCTTAGAGCCAGCATTCCTACTCCCCTACGAGCAGTACTTC
TRBV7-8,TRBJ2-1,TRBD2,few,CASSPWARESSYNEQFF,TGTGCCAGCAGCCCTTGGGCGCGGGAGAGCTCCTACAATGAGCAGTTCTTC
TRBV12-3/TRBV12-4,TRBJ2-5,TRBD2,many,CASSNNEGTILYF,TGTGCCAGCAGTAACAATGAAGGGACTATATTATACTTC
TRBV11-2,TRBJ1-6,-,-,CASSPSAEKGQTNSPLHF,TGTGCCAGCAGCCCGAGTGCCGAAAAGGGGCAGACCAATTCACCCCTCCACTTT
TRBV5-1,TRBJ2-2,TRBD1,few,CASRPGQGNTGELFF,TGCGCCAGCAGACCAGGACAGGGCAACACCGGGGAGCTGTTTTTT
TRBV10-3,TRBJ2-3,-,few,CATRPTGYTTDTQYF,TGTGCCACTCGACCGACAGGTTATACCACAGATACGCAGTATTTT
TRBV20-1,TRBJ2-3,-,many,CSARRTDSPFAQYF,TGCAGTGCTCGACGAACCGACTCCCCTTTCGCGCAGTATTTT
TRBV12-3/TRBV12-4,TRBJ1-2,TRBD1,-,CASSLFQGRGHYGYTF,TGTGCCAGCAGTTTGTTCCAGGGGAGGGGGCACTATGGCTACACCTTC
TRBV27,TRBJ2-7,TRBD2,-,CASSLVSKGRDEQYF,TGTGCCAGCAGTTTAGTCTCCAAAGGGAGGGACGAGCAGTACTTC
TRBV7-6,TRBJ2-7,-,few,CASSSPFGRDLEQYF,TGTGCCAGCAGCTCCCCCTTTGGGCGGGACCTCGAGCAGTACTTC
TRBV20-1,TRBJ2-3,TRBD2,many,CSARDGGEGHDTQYF,TGCAGTGCTAGAGATGGGGGGGAGGGCCACGATACGCAGTATTTT
TRBV12-3/TRBV12-4,TRBJ2-6,-,many,CASNKVEGSYSGANVLTF,TGTGCCAGCAACAAGGTTGAGGGGTCTTACTCTGGGGCCAACGTCCTGACTTTC
TRBV20-1,TRBJ1-5,-,few,CSAPRSGKRQPQHF,TGCAGTGCCCCTAGATCAGGGAAGCGTCAGCCCCAGCATTTT
TRBV20-1,TRBJ1-1,-,-,CSAFPGQLNTEAFF,TGCAGTGCTTTTCCGGGACAACTGAACACTGAAGCTTTCTTT
TRBV19,TRBJ2-1,TRBD1,few,CASRQGDEIDEQFF,TGTGCCAGTCGACAGGGGGACGAGATCGATGAGCAGTTCTTC
TRBV20-1,TRBJ2-2,-,few,CSARVGEGAGELFF,TGCAGTGCTAGAGTAGGGGAGGGGGCCGGGGAGCTGTTTTTT
TRBV12-3/TRBV12-4,TRBJ1-5,-,many,CASSRNQPQHF,TGTGCCAGCAGCCGAAATCAGCCCCAGCATTTT
TRBV12-3/TRBV12-4,TRBJ1-5,-,many,CASRMDTNNQPQHF,TGTGCCAGCAGGATGGACACAAACAATCAGCCCCAGCATTTT
TRBV7-8,TRBJ2-1,TRBD1,-,CASSSDRGSSYNEQFF,TGTGCCAGCAGCTCAGACAGGGGGAGCTCCTACAATGAGCAGTTCTTC
TRBV5-1,TRBJ2-6,-,many,CASSPSVISGANVLTF,TGCGCCAGCAGCCCCTCGGTGATCTCTGGGGCCAACGTCCTGACTTTC
TRBV11-2,TRBJ2-7,-,few,CASSLGVRRWSSYEQYF,TGTGCCAGCAGCTTAGGGGTCAGGCGGTGGAGCTCCTACGAGCAGTACTTC
TRBV7-8,TRBJ2-3,TRBD2,many,CASSPAAGGNTQYF,TGTGCCAGCAGCCCAGCAGCGGGGGGGAATACGCAGTATTTT
TRBV5-1,TRBJ1-4,-,many,CASSPTGTTNEKLFF,TGCGCCAGCAGCCCGACGGGGACAACTAATGAAAAACTGTTTTTT
TRBV19,TRBJ1-2,-,many,CASKNVRSDNQNYGYTF,TGTGCCAGTAAGAATGTACGCAGCGATAACCAGAACTATGGCTACACCTTC
TRBV10-2,TRBJ2-5,TRBD2,-,CASRGTSSFREETQYF,TGCGCCAGCAGAGGGACTAGCTCGTTTCGGGAGGAGACCCAGTACTTC
TRBV28,TRBJ2-7,-,few,CASSLLPGPIEQYF,TGTGCCAGCAGTTTACTTCCCGGGCCCATCGAGCAGTACTTC
TRBV5-6,TRBJ2-3,-,many,CASSGGVADTQYF,TGTGCCAGCAGCGGAGGAGTGGCGGATACGCAGTATTTT
TRBV28,TRBJ1-2,-,few,CASNPPSGYYGYTF,TGTGCCAGCAATCCCCCGTCAGGGTACTATGGCTACACCTTC
TRBV7-4,TRBJ2-3,-,-,CASSPPPVLVWGTDTQYF,TGTGCCAGCAGCCCTCCCCCCGTGTTGGTGTGGGGGACAGATACGCAGTATTTT
TRBV3-1,TRBJ2-1,-,-,CASSQDRPGAAYNEQFF,TGTGCCAGCAGCCAAGATAGGCCGGGGGCCGCATACAATGAGCAGTTCTTC
TRBV7-3,TRBJ2-1,TRBD1,many,CASSLMGPGQGDNEQFF,TGTGCCAGCAGCTTAATGGGACCGGGACAGGGGGACAATGAGCAGTTCTTC
TRBV6-1,TRBJ2-6,-,few,CASSPRVSGANVLTF,TGTGCCAGCAGCCCCAGGGTCTCGGGGGCCAACGTCCTGACTTTC
TRBV5-1,TRBJ2-7,-,few,CASRRTGTYEQYF,TGCGCCAGCCGGAGAACAGGGACCTACGAGCAGTACTTC
TRBV6-2/TRBV6-3,TRBJ1-5,-,-,CASSFTTDNQPQHF,TGTGCCAGCAGTTTCACGACAGACAATCAGCCCCAGCATTTT
TRBV20-1,TRBJ1-1,-,many,CSATDRPGAEAFF,TGCAGTGCCACCGACAGGCCTGGCGCTGAAGCTTTCTTT
TRBV4-1,TRBJ1-2,-,-,CASSQGSSYGYTF,TGCGCCAGCAGCCAAGGCAGCAGCTATGGCTACACCTTC
TRBV27,TRBJ2-7,-,many,CASSFRSGLGEQYF,TGTGCCAGCAGTTTTCGATCGGGGCTGGGTGAGCAGTACTTC
TRBV19,TRBJ1-6,TRBD1,-,CASSISTTGPGSPLHF,TGTGCCAGTAGTATCTCGACGACAGGGCCAGGATCACCCCTCCACTTT
TRBV6-4,TRBJ1-1,TRBD1,-,CASRRQGTHTEAFF,TGTGCCAGCAGGAGACAGGGTACGCACACTGAAGCTTTCTTT
TRBV27,TRBJ1-2,-,many,CATGSGGRGYGYTF,TGTGCCACCGGCTCCGGGGGGCGCGGCTATGGCTACACCTTC
TRBV28,TRBJ1-2,-,-,CASSFRGPGLDGYTF,TGTGCCAGCAGTTTTCGCGGACCGGGATTAGATGGCTACACCTTC
TRBV5-8,TRBJ2-2,-,few,CASSPRSGGKFGELFF,TGTGCCAGCAGCCCCCGGTCGGGGGGCAAGTTCGGGGAGCTGTTTTTT
TRBV20-1,TRBJ2-5,-,many,CSARVRAGETQYF,TGCAGTGCTAGAGTCCGAGCGGGTGAGACCCAGTACTTC
TRBV11-2,TRBJ2-1,-,-,CASSLEGQRWTTNEQFF,TGTGCCAGCAGCTTGGAGGGGCAGCGGTGGACCACCAATGAGCAGTTCTTC
TRBV7-2,TRBJ2-7,TRBD2,few,CASSNQILAGSYEQYF,TGTGCCAGCAGCAACCAGATCCTAGCGGGGTCCTACGAGCAGTACTTC
TRBV12-5,TRBJ1-1,-,many,CASGLVQGQNTEAFF,TGTGCTAGTGGTTTGGTACAGGGCCAGAACACTGAAGCTTTCTTT
TRBV12-3/TRBV12-4,TRBJ2-1,-,many,CASSSQWNEQFF,TGTGCCAGCAGCTCACAGTGGAATGAGCAGTTCTTC
TRBV18,TRBJ1-1,TRBD1,many,CASSPPGQQYTEAFF,TGTGCCAGCTCACCTCCGGGACAGCAATACACTGAAGCTTTCTTT
TRBV29-1,TRBJ1-5,-,-,CSVGSGDQPQHF,TGCAGCGTTGGATCAGGGGATCAGCCCCAGCATTTT
TRBV20-1,TRBJ2-3,-,many,CSVGATGSQYF,TGCAGTGTGGGAGCCACGGGGTCGCAGTATTTT
TRBV5-1,TRBJ2-7,TRBD1,many,CASSLALSGGRYEQYF,TGCGCCAGCAGCTTGGCCTTATCAGGGGGTAGATACGAGCAGTACTTC
TRBV12-3/TRBV12-4,TRBJ2-7,-,-,CASSSAYYEQYF,TGTGCCAGCAGTTCAGCGTACTACGAGCAGTACTTC
TRBV5-1,TRBJ2-1,-,many,CASSLDGGLSYNEQFF,TGCGCCAGCAGCTTGGACGGGGGCCTATCCTACAATGAGCAGTTCTTC